Presented here are 21 T cell receptor beta chains from one specimen sequenced in a study of blood T cell repertoires in COVID-19. Assay: immunoSEQ multiplex PCR; the TCRdb copy retains only in-frame clones and omits some. The repertoire includes around 190,000 clones, approximately 90% of them detected once, and roughly a sixth sits in the top ten. Material for sequencing was peripheral blood. These receptors were taken from a man over 45 with COVID-19, enrolled during active disease.

The chain recombines TRBV7-6 with TRBJ2-2; 12 bases align to TRBD1. V shed 5 bases and J 4 bases; nucleotides not matched to a gene: 8. The CDR3 loop spans 17 amino acids. Germline values: CDR1 SGHVS, CDR2 FNYEAQ. DNA for the CDR3: TGTGCCAGCAGCCCGGCCGGGACAGGGGGCTTCACCGGGGAGCTGTTTTTT. Its translation: CASSPAGTGGFTGELFF.

The chain employs TRBV5-8 and TRBJ2-3; D may be TRBD1 (5 bases). CDR3 length: 15 amino acids. V dropped 1 base and J dropped 2 bases, with 11 bases sitting between them. The germline V gene has CDR1 SGHTS and CDR2 YDEGEE. The CDR3 DNA follows: TGTGCCAGCAGCTTGCAGGGTACGGCCACAGATACGCAGTATTTT. Protein: CASSLQGTATDTQYF.

This rearrangement joins TRBV19 to TRBJ1-2, with TRBD1 matching over 8 bases. The CDR3 runs 16 residues. The germline V gene has CDR1 LNHDA and CDR2 SQIVND (reference sequence). The trim removed 2 bases at V and 4 bases at J, leaving 9 bases unmatched. The CDR3 region has the DNA TGTGCCAGTAGTATACTCCGGCTCACAGGGGGCTATGGCTACACCTTC. Translated: CASSILRLTGGYGYTF.

This clone has only one observation. The V call is TRBV9, the J call TRBJ2-3, with 12 nucleotides matching TRBD2. V gave up 4 bases and J gave up 4 bases; unmatched junction bases: 4. This CDR3 has 15 residues. CDR1 and CDR2 (germline): SGDLS, YYNGEE. Here the CDR3 DNA reads TGTGCCAGCAGCAAGACTAGCGGGAGACCAGATACGCAGTATTTT. This encodes CASSKTSGRPDTQYF.

This chain joins TRBV12-3 or TRBV12-4 and TRBJ2-7, with 11 positions matching TRBD1. This CDR3 spans 13 amino acids. Trimming removed 6 bases from V and 6 bases from J; junction bases left unmatched: 4. This CDR3 reads CASRDRGHVEQYF. In nucleotides, the CDR3 is TGTGCCAGCAGGGACAGGGGGCACGTCGAGCAGTACTTC.

On this clone itself: A read error may produce the germline difference seen at one junction end. The chain joins TRBV20-1 to TRBJ1-2; 8 nucleotides agree with TRBD1. CDR3 length: 11 residues. CDR1 DFQATT and CDR2 SNEGSKA come from the germline V gene (reference sequence). The CDR3 here is CSAGTGTETRF. The CDR3 DNA follows: TGCAGTGCAGGGACAGGCACGGAAACCCGCTTC.

The sample holds one count of this clone. This chain joins TRBV7-3 and TRBJ2-4; 7 bases line up with TRBD1. J gave up 6 bases and V 5 bases, and 7 bases lay outside the gene matches. Looked up from germline, CDR1 is SGHTA and CDR2 is FQGTGA. CDR3 length equals 14 residues. DNA for the CDR3: TGTGCCAGCAGCGCAGACAGGGCGTCAAACATTCAGTACTTC. Residues: CASSADRASNIQYF.

This chain's CDR3 is CATSDVTSGDYNEQFF. DNA of the CDR3: TGTGCCACCAGTGATGTGACTAGCGGGGACTACAATGAGCAGTTCTTC. The chain joins TRBV24-1 to TRBJ2-1; 11 nucleotides match TRBD2. CDR3 length equals 16 residues. V was clipped by 3 bases and J by 3 bases; unmatched bases: 3. Germline CDR1 and CDR2: KGHDR and SFDVKD.

This clone occurred once. V is TRBV7-3 and J is TRBJ2-3; 7 bases agree with TRBD2. The CDR3 covers 15 residues. CDR1 and CDR2 from the germline V gene are SGHTA and FQGTGA. Germline trimming cut 5 bases from V and 2 bases from J; bases unmatched to any gene: 7. The CDR3 protein is CASSPRRGTTDTQYF. The CDR3 DNA follows: TGTGCCAGCAGCCCCCGGCGGGGGACCACAGATACGCAGTATTTT.

The chain joins TRBV2 to TRBJ1-3, with D unclear. Germline V gene lookup returns CDR1 SNHLY and CDR2 FYNNEI. The V gene lost 2 bases and the J gene lost 7 bases, with 9 bases spanning the gap. This CDR3 has 13 residues. The chain's CDR3 is CASSESGENTIYF. The DNA of the CDR3 is TGTGCCAGCAGTGAAAGCGGGGAGAACACCATATATTTT.

V usage is TRBV2 and J usage is TRBJ1-6, with D possibly being TRBD1 (5 bases). Germline CDR1 reads SNHLY; CDR2 reads FYNNEI. V lost 3 bases and J 10 bases, leaving 25 bases between the germline ends. CDR3 size: 18 residues. The CDR3 loop is CASSERRDVMRLQSPLHF. The CDR3 DNA is TGTGCCAGCAGTGAGCGGAGGGACGTTATGCGATTGCAATCACCCCTCCACTTT.

The chain has TRBV7-3 and TRBJ2-2, with a possible D match to TRBD1 (5 bases). Germline CDR1 is SGHTA and CDR2 is FQGTGA. This CDR3 is 15 amino acids long. Trimming shortened V by 2 bases and J by 0 bases, and 7 bases separated the two germline ends. CDR3: CASSLYRSNTGELFF. In DNA form, the CDR3 reads TGTGCCAGCAGCTTATACAGGTCGAACACCGGGGAGCTGTTTTTT.

V and J are TRBV29-1 and TRBJ1-1, with TRBD1 matching over 11 bases. V gave up 6 bases and J gave up 1 base; unmatched junction bases: 10. Germline CDR1 reads SQVTM; CDR2 reads ANQGSEA. This CDR3 comprises 16 residues. Here the CDR3 DNA reads TGCAGCGTCCTACCCGCCGGGACAGGGGGGAACACTGAAGCTTTCTTT. Protein: CSVLPAGTGGNTEAFF.

This chain uses TRBV28 with TRBJ2-5, with D unresolved. The CDR3 runs to 14 residues. Trimming left V 3 bases short and J 1 base short, with 9 bases between. Germline V gives CDR1 MDHEN, CDR2 SYDVKM. CDR3 nucleotide sequence: TGTGCCAGCAGTTTCTTCGTTAGCCAAGAGACCCAGTACTTC. This encodes CASSFFVSQETQYF.

The CDR3 coding sequence is TGTGCCAGCAGGGAACCGGGGGAAAAACTGTTTTTT. Its protein is CASREPGEKLFF. This sequence joins TRBV2 and TRBJ1-4; D remains ambiguous. The length of the CDR3 is 12 residues. Between the trimmed V and J ends, which lost 6 bases and 8 bases, there was a span of 10 bases. Germline CDR1 reads SNHLY; CDR2 reads FYNNEI.

This chain joins TRBV6-5 and TRBJ1-1; D not resolved. CDR1 and CDR2 (germline): MNHEY, SVGAGI. With 4 bases removed from V and 4 bases from J, the gap between germline ends came to 13 bases. This CDR3 region has 14 residues. CDR3 protein: CASSSVGRRTEAFF. In DNA form, the CDR3 reads TGTGCCAGCAGTTCCGTCGGTCGTCGCACTGAAGCTTTCTTT.

This clone came up once. The chain is built from TRBV19 and TRBJ1-1; D gene uncertain. Trimming left V 6 bases short and J 2 bases short, with 7 bases between. The CDR3 extends over 12 amino acids. The germline V gene encodes CDR1 LNHDA and CDR2 SQIVND (reference sequence). CDR3 loop: CASRDFNTEAFF. CDR3 coding DNA: TGTGCCAGTAGGGACTTCAACACTGAAGCTTTCTTT.

J is TRBJ1-4 and V is TRBV30, with 11 nucleotides matching TRBD1. V lost 3 bases to trimming and J lost 7 bases; unmatched junction nucleotides: 7. This CDR3 has 15 residues. Germline lookup yields CDR1 GTSNPN and CDR2 SVGIG (reference sequence). CDR3 bases: TGTGCCTGGAGCCTTGGGACAGGGGGTTTTGAAAAACTGTTTTTT. Translation gives CAWSLGTGGFEKLFF.

This clone was seen only once. The chain is built from TRBV5-8 and TRBJ2-7; TRBD2 matches 7 bases. V lost 3 bases, J lost 2 bases, and 8 bases stayed unmatched. The CDR3 is 15 residues long. The V gene's germline CDR1 is SGHTS and CDR2 YDEGEE. The CDR3 is CASSSGREIAYEQYF. CDR3 DNA sequence: TGTGCCAGCAGCTCAGGGCGGGAGATCGCCTACGAGCAGTACTTC. The full variable domain, rest sourced from reference TRBV5-8 and TRBJ2-7, is EAGVTQSPTHLIKTRGQQATLRCSPISGHTSVYWYQQALGLGLQFLLWYDEGEERNRGNFPPRFSGRQFPNYSSELNVNALELEDSALYLCASSSGREIAYEQYFGPGTRLTVT.

The chain links TRBV6-2 or TRBV6-3 to TRBJ2-5; TRBD1 aligns across 9 bases. Trimming at V came to 2 bases and at J to 5 bases, leaving 9 bases not matched to a gene. CDR3 length: 16 amino acids. The germline CDR1 and CDR2 sequences are MNHEY and SVGEGT. In nucleotides, the CDR3 is TGTGCCAGCAGTTACCTCCCGGGACAGGGCTTGGAGACCCAGTACTTC. Translated, it gives CASSYLPGQGLETQYF.

This chain joins TRBV28 and TRBJ2-5, with TRBD2 identical over 8 bases. After removal of 4 bases from V and 5 bases from J, the junction contained 9 bases not matched to a gene. The CDR3 is 15 residues long. From germline, CDR1 is MDHEN and CDR2 SYDVKM. CDR3 protein: CASSYPRAGGETQYF. In nucleotides, the CDR3 is TGTGCCAGCAGTTACCCCCGGGCGGGGGGCGAGACCCAGTACTTC. The full variable domain, with the rest looked up from reference TRBV28 and TRBJ2-5, is DVKVTQSSRYLVKRTGEKVFLECVQDMDHENMFWYRQDPGLGLRLIYFSYDVKMKEKGDIPEGYSVSREKKERFSLILESASTNQTSMYLCASSYPRAGGETQYFGPGTRLLVL.